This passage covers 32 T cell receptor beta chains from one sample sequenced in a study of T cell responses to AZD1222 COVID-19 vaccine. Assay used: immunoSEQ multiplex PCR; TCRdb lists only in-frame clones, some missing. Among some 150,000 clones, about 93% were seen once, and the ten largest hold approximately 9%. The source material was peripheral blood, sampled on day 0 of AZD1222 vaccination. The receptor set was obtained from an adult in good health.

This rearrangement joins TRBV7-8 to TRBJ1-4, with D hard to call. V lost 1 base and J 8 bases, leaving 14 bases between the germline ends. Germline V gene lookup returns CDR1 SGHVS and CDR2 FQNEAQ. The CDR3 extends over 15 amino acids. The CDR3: CASSLGAGFREKLFF. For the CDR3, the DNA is TGTGCCAGCAGCTTAGGGGCGGGATTTAGAGAAAAACTGTTTTTT.

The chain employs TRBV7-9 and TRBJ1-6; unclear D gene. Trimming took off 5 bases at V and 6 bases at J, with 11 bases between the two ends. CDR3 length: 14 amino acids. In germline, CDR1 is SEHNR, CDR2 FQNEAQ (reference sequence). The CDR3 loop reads CASSPGRGNSPLHF. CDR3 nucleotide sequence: TGTGCCAGCAGCCCCGGACGGGGTAATTCACCCCTCCACTTT.

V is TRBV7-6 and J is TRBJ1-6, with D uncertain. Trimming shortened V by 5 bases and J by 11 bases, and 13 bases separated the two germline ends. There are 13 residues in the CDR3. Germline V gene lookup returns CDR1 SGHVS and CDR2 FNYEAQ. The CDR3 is CASSPGPSAPLHF. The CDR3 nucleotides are TGTGCCAGCAGCCCGGGCCCTTCGGCACCCCTCCACTTT.

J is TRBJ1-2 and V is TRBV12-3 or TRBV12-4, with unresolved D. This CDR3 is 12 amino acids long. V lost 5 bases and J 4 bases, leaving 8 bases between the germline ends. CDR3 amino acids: CASSHGSYGYTF. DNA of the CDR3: TGTGCCAGCAGTCATGGTAGCTATGGCTACACCTTC.

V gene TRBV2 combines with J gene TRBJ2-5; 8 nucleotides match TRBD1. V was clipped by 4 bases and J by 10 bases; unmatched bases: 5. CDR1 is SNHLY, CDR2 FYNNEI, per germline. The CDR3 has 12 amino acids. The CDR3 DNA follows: TGTGCCAGCAGTGTGGACAGGGCGGTCCAGTACTTC. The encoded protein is CASSVDRAVQYF.

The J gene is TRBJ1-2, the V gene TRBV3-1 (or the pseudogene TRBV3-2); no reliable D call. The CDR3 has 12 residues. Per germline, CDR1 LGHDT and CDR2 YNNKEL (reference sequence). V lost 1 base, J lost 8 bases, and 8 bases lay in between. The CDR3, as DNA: TGTGCCAGCAGCCAAGTTAGTAGAGGCTACACCTTC. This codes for CASSQVSRGYTF.

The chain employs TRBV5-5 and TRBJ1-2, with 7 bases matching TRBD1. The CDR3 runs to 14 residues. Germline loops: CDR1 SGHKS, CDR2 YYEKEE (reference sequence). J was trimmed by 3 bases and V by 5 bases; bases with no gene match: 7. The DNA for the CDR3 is TGTGCCAGCAGGGATCCGGGACAGTACTATGGCTACACCTTC. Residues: CASRDPGQYYGYTF.

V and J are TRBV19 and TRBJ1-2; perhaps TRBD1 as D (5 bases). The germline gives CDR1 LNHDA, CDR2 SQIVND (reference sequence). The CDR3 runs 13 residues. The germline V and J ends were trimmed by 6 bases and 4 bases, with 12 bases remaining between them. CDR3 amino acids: CASSRGVFYGYTF. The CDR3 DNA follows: TGTGCCAGTAGCCGGGGGGTCTTCTATGGCTACACCTTC.

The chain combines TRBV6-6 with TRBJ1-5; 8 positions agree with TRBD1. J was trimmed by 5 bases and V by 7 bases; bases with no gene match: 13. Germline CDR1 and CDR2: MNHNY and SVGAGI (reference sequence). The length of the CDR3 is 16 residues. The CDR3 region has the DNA TGTGCCAGCACCCCCGGGACAGGACCCCATGATCAGCCCCAGCATTTT. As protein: CASTPGTGPHDQPQHF.

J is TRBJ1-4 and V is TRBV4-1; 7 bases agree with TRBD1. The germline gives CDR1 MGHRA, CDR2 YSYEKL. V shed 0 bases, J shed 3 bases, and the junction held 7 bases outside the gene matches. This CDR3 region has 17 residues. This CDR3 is CASSQDKGTESNEKLFF. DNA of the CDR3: TGCGCCAGCAGCCAAGATAAGGGGACAGAATCTAATGAAAAACTGTTTTTT.

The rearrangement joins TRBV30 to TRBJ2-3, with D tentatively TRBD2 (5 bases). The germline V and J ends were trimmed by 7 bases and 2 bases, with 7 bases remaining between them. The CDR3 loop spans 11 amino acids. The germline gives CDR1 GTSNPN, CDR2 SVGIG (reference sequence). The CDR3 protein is CASGFTDTQYF. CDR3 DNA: TGTGCCTCGGGGTTCACAGATACGCAGTATTTT. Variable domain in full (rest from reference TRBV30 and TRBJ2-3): SQTIHQWPATLVQPVGSPLSLECTVEGTSNPNLYWYRQAAGRGLQLLFYSVGIGQISSEVPQNLSASRPQDRQFILSSKKLLLSDSGFYLCASGFTDTQYFGPGTRLTVL.

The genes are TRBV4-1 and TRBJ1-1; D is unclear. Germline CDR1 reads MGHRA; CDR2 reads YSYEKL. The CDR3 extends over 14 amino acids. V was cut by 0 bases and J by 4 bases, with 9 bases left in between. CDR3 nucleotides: TGCGCCAGCAGCCAAGACGGGGTGGCCACTGAAGCTTTCTTT. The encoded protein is CASSQDGVATEAFF.

CDR3 residues: CASSKVQYNEQFF. The CDR3 DNA reads as TGTGCCAGCAGCAAAGTCCAGTACAATGAGCAGTTCTTC. The rearrangement links TRBV21-1 to TRBJ2-1; the tabulated D call, TRBD1, remains unverified against the DNA. TRBV21-1 has pseudogene status. CDR3 length equals 13 residues.

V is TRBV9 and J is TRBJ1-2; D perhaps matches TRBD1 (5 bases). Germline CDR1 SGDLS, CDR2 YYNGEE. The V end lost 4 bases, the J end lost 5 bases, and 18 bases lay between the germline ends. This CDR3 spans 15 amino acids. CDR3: CASSFPRDGRYGYTF. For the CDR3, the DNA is TGTGCCAGCAGCTTTCCCAGGGACGGCCGATATGGCTACACCTTC.

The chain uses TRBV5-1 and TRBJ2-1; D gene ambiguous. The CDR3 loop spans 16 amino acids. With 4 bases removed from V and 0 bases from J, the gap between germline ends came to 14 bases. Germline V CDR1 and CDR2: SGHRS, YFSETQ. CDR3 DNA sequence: TGCGCCAGCAGCCTATCCCCTCTTAGCTCCTACAATGAGCAGTTCTTC. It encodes CASSLSPLSSYNEQFF. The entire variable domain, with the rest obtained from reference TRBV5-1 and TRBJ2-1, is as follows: KAGVTQTPRYLIKTRGQQVTLSCSPISGHRSVSWYQQTPGQGLQFLFEYFSETQRNKGNFPGRFSGRQFSNSRSEMNVSTLELGDSALYLCASSLSPLSSYNEQFFGPGTRLTVL.

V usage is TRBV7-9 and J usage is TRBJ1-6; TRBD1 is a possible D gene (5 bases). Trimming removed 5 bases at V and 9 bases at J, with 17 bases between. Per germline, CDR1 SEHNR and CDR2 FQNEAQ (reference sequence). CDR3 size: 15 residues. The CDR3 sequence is CASSPSTQGFSPLHF. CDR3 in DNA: TGTGCCAGCAGCCCCTCCACCCAGGGATTTTCACCCCTCCACTTT. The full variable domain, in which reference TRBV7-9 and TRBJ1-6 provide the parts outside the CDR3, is DTGVSQNPRHKITKRGQNVTFRCDPISEHNRLYWYRQTLGQGPEFLTYFQNEAQLEKSRLLSDRFSAERPKGSFSTLEIQRTEQGDSAMYLCASSPSTQGFSPLHFGNGTRLTVT.

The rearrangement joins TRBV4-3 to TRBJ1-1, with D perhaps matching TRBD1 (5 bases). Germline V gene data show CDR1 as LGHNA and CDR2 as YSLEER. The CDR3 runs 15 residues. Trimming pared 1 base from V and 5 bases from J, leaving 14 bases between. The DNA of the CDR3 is TGCGCCAGCAGCCAAGGGGGAGGGGTGTGGACTGAAGCTTTCTTT. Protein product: CASSQGGGVWTEAFF.

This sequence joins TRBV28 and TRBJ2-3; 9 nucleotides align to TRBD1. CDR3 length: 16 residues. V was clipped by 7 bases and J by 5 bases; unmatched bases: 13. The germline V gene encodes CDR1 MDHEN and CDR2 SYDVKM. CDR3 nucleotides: TGTGCCAGCATTCACCGTGGGACAGGGTCTTTAGATACGCAGTATTTT. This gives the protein CASIHRGTGSLDTQYF.

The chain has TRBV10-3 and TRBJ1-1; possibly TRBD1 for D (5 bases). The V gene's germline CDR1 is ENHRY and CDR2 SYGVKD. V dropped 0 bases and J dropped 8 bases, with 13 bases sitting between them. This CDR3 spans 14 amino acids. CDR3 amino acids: CAISESGPGFEAFF. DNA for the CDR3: TGTGCCATCAGTGAGTCTGGGCCAGGGTTCGAAGCTTTCTTT.

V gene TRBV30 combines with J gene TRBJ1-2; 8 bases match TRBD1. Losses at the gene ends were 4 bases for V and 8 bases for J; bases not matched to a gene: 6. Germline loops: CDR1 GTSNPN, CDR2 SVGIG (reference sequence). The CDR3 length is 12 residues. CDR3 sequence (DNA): TGTGCCTGGAAAACAGGGGGGGGAGGCTACACCTTC. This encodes CAWKTGGGGYTF.

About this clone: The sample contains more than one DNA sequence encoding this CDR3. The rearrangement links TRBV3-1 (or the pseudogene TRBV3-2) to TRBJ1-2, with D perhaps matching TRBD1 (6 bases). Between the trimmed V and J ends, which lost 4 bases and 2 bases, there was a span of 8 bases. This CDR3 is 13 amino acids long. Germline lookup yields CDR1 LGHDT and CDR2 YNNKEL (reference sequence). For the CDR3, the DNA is TGTGCCAGCAGCCTTGGACAGAACTATGGCTACACCTTC. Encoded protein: CASSLGQNYGYTF.

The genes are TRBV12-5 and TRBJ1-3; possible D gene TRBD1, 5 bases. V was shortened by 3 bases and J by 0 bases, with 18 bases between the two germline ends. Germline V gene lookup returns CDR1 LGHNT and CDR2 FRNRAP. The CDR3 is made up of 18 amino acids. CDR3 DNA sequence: TGTGCTAGTGGTTTCATCCTGCGGACACCATACTCTGGAAACACCATATATTTT. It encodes CASGFILRTPYSGNTIYF.

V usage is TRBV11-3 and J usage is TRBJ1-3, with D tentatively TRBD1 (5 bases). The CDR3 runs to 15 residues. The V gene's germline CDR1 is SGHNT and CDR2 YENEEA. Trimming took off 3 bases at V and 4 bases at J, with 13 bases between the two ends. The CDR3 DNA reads TGTGCCAGCAGCTTGGGGGACGCGGGGGGAAACACCATATATTTT. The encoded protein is CASSLGDAGGNTIYF. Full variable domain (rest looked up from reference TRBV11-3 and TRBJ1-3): EAGVVQSPRYKIIEKKQPVAFWCNPISGHNTLYWYLQNLGQGPELLIRYENEEAVDDSQLPKDRFSAERLKGVDSTLKIQPAELGDSAVYLCASSLGDAGGNTIYFGEGSWLTVV.

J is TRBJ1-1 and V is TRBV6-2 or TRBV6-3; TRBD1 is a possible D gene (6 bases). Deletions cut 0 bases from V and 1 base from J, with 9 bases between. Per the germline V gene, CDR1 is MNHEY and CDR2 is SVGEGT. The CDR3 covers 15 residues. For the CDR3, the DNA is TGTGCCAGCAGTTACTCGGGGGCTTGGAACACTGAAGCTTTCTTT. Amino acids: CASSYSGAWNTEAFF.

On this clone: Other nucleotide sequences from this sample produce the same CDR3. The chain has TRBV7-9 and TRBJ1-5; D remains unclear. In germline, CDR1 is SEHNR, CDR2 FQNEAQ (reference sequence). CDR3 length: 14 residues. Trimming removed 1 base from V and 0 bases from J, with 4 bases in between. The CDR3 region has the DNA TGTGCCAGCAGCTTAGGCTATAGCAATCAGCCCCAGCATTTT. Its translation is CASSLGYSNQPQHF.

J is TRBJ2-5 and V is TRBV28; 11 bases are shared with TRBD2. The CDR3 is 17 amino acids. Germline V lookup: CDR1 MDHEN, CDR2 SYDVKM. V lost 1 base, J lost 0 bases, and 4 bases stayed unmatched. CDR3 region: CASSLYPGLADQETQYF. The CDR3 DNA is TGTGCCAGCAGTTTATATCCGGGACTAGCGGACCAAGAGACCCAGTACTTC.

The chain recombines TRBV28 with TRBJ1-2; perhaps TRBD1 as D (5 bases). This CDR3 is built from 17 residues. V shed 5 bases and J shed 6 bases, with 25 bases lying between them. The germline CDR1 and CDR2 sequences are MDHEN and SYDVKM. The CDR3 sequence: CASSLPDMTVTIDGYTF. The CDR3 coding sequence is TGTGCCAGCAGTCTCCCGGATATGACAGTAACAATAGATGGCTACACCTTC.

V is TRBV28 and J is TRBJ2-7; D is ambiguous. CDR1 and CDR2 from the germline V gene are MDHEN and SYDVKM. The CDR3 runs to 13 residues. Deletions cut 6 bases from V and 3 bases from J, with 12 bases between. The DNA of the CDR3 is TGTGCCAGCAGCCCCGGGTTTCGCTACGAGCAGTACTTC. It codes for CASSPGFRYEQYF. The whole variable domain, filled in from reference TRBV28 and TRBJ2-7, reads DVKVTQSSRYLVKRTGEKVFLECVQDMDHENMFWYRQDPGLGLRLIYFSYDVKMKEKGDIPEGYSVSREKKERFSLILESASTNQTSMYLCASSPGFRYEQYFGPGTRLTVT.

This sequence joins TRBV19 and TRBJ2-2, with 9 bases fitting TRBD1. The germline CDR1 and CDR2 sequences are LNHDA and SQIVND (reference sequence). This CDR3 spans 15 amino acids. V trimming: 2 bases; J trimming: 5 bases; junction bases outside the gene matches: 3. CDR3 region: CASSIRGTGTGELFF. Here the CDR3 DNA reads TGTGCCAGTAGTATAAGGGGGACAGGGACCGGGGAGCTGTTTTTT.

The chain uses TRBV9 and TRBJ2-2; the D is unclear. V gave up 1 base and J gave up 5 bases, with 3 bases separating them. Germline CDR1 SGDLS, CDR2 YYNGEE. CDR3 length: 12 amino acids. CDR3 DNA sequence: TGTGCCAGCAGCGTATCTACCGGGGAGCTGTTTTTT. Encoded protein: CASSVSTGELFF.

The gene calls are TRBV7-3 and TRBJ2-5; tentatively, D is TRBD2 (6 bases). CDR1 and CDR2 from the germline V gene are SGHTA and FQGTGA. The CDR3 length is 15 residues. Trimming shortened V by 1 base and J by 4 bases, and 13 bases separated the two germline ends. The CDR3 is CASSLRGDWRETQYF. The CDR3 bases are TGTGCCAGCAGCTTAAGGGGGGATTGGAGAGAGACCCAGTACTTC.

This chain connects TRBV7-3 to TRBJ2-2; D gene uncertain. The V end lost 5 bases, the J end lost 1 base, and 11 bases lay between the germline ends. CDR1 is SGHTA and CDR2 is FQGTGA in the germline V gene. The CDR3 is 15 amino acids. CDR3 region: CASSPDDWNTGELFF. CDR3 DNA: TGTGCCAGCAGCCCTGATGACTGGAACACCGGGGAGCTGTTTTTT. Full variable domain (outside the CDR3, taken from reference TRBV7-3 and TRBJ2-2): GAGVSQTPSNKVTEKGKYVELRCDPISGHTALYWYRQSLGQGPEFLIYFQGTGAADDSGLPNDRFFAVRPEGSVSTLKIQRTERGDSAVYLCASSPDDWNTGELFFGEGSRLTVL.